The entry below describes one TCR beta chain. Its antigen is unidentified. TCRdb analysed the RT-PCR reads with MiXCR anew, one entry per CDR3 protein. The sample shows approximately 520,000 distinct CDR3 sequences, roughly 27% of them seen only once. CDR3 length equals 14 residues. J gave up 3 bases and V 1 base, and 2 bases lay outside the gene matches. The germline V gene has CDR1 SGHDT and CDR2 YYEEEE. This sample is drawn from a study of response to subunit inactivated influenza vaccine. Whole-study findings and limits: Each seasonal influenza vaccination recruits few new T cells, the authors suggested.

This receptor was identified in a man in his forties or fifties who received an inactivated influenza vaccine. The source material was CD4+ T cells sorted from PBMCs, sampled roughly 5 days after vaccination. J is TRBJ2-7 and V is TRBV5-6; 9 bases are a match to TRBD1. CDR3 loop: CASSLRDRDYEQYF. The CDR3 DNA follows: TGTGCCAGCAGCTTGCGGGACAGGGACTACGAGCAGTACTTC.